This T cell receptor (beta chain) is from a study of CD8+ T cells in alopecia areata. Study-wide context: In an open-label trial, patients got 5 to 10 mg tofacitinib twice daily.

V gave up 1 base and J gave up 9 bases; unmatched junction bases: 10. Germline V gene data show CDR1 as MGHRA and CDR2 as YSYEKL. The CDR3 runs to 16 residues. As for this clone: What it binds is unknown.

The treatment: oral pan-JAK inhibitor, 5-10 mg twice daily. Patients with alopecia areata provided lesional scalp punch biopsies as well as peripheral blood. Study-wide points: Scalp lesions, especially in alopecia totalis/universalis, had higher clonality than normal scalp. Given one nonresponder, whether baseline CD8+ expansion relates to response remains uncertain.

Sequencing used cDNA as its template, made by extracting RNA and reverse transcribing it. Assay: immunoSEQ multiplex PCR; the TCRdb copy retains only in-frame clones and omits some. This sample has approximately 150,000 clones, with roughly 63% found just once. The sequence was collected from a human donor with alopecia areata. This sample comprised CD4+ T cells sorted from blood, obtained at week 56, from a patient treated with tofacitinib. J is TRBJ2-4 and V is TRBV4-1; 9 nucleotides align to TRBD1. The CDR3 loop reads CASSQARQGVGGIQYF. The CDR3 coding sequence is TGCGCCAGCAGCCAAGCTCGACAGGGGGTCGGAGGCATTCAGTACTTC.